The 13 T cell receptor beta chains below were found in one sample sequenced in a study of cytomegalovirus exposure and HLA in healthy donors. PCR amplification relied on 60 Vbeta primers (plus 13 Jbeta primers). Method: immunoSEQ multiplex PCR; TCRdb's copy keeps in-frame clones and lacks some. The sample lists about 200,000 clones; about 85% were seen once. The specimen was PBMCs. The receptors come from a male donor in good health and CMV-seropositive.

The genes are TRBV27 and TRBJ2-7; unclear D gene. Looked up from germline, CDR1 is MNHEY and CDR2 is SMNVEV (reference sequence). Trimming removed 3 bases at V and 0 bases at J, with 12 bases between. The CDR3 contains 15 residues. The CDR3 sequence is CASSFGGLSSYEQYF. The CDR3 bases are TGTGCCAGCAGTTTTGGCGGTCTTAGCTCCTACGAGCAGTACTTC.

This clone has more than one count but fewer than ten. The CDR3 region has the DNA TGTGCCAGCAGCTTTTTAAACAATGGCGAGCAGTACTTC. As protein: CASSFLNNGEQYF. The chain combines TRBV5-4 with TRBJ2-7, with D hard to call. The germline V gene has CDR1 SGHNT and CDR2 YYREEE (reference sequence). The CDR3 is 13 amino acids. Trimming removed 2 bases at V and 6 bases at J, with 12 bases between.

The chain joins TRBV28 to TRBJ2-1; D remains unclear. Germline V gene lookup returns CDR1 MDHEN and CDR2 SYDVKM. Trimming stripped 6 bases from V and 3 bases from J, with 6 bases between. The CDR3 is 12 amino acids. This CDR3 reads CASRTDYNEQFF. CDR3 nucleotide sequence: TGTGCCAGCAGAACAGACTACAATGAGCAGTTCTTC.

The genes are TRBV10-3 and TRBJ1-2; 7 bases are shared with TRBD1. The CDR3 is 15 amino acids. Trimming cost V 4 bases and J 0 bases; bases outside gene matches: 5. The germline gives CDR1 ENHRY, CDR2 SYGVKD. CDR3 region: CAISVPTGTNYGYTF. Here the CDR3 DNA reads TGTGCCATCAGTGTGCCGACAGGGACTAACTATGGCTACACCTTC.

The J gene is TRBJ2-2, the V gene TRBV7-2; D might be TRBD1 (6 bases). The germline gives CDR1 SGHTA, CDR2 FQGNSA. This CDR3 comprises 16 residues. Trimming took off 4 bases at V and 0 bases at J, with 12 bases between the two ends. CDR3 loop: CASSYVTGSNTGELFF. The CDR3 DNA reads TGTGCCAGCAGCTATGTGACAGGTTCGAACACCGGGGAGCTGTTTTTT.

To note about this clone: At one end the junction does not follow the germline gene, possibly because of a read error. The rearrangement uses TRBV7-9 and TRBJ1-2; 11 nucleotides line up with TRBD1. Germline values: CDR1 SEHNR, CDR2 FQNEAQ (reference sequence). The CDR3 consists of 13 residues. The CDR3 protein is CSSSPGTGGGYTF. CDR3 DNA sequence: TGTTCCAGCAGCCCTGGGACAGGGGGTGGCTACACCTTC.

The rearrangement joins TRBV28 to TRBJ2-2, with 8 bases that match TRBD2. The length of the CDR3 is 16 residues. In germline, CDR1 is MDHEN, CDR2 SYDVKM. J was trimmed by 2 bases and V by 1 base; bases with no gene match: 3. The CDR3 here is CASSLLTSGNTGELFF. The CDR3 bases are TGTGCCAGCAGTTTATTAACTAGCGGAAACACCGGGGAGCTGTTTTTT.

The V call is TRBV19, the J call TRBJ1-5; D is perhaps TRBD1 (5 bases). Looked up from germline, CDR1 is LNHDA and CDR2 is SQIVND (reference sequence). This CDR3 comprises 14 residues. V lost 5 bases and J lost 7, with 15 bases in between. In nucleotides, the CDR3 is TGTGCCAGTAGTGAATCAGGGATCGGACAGCCCCAGCATTTT. It codes for CASSESGIGQPQHF.

V is TRBV2 and J is TRBJ1-1; no clear D gene. The V gene's germline CDR1 is SNHLY and CDR2 FYNNEI. This CDR3 region has 15 residues. Trimming shortened V by 3 bases and J by 5 bases, and 16 bases separated the two germline ends. The CDR3 DNA sequence: TGTGCCAGCAGTGAGGGGAGGGCGGTAAGAACTGAAGCTTTCTTT. Translation gives CASSEGRAVRTEAFF.

The chain joins TRBV7-2 to TRBJ2-3, with D perhaps TRBD2 (6 bases). This CDR3 is 15 amino acids long. Germline V gene sequence: CDR1 SGHTA, CDR2 FQGNSA. Trimming took off 5 bases at V and 0 bases at J, with 12 bases between the two ends. In nucleotides, the CDR3 is TGTGCCAGCAGCACACGGGAGCGTAGCACAGATACGCAGTATTTT. Encoded protein: CASSTRERSTDTQYF.

The gene calls are TRBV4-2 and TRBJ1-1, with a possible D match to TRBD1 (6 bases). Germline V CDR1 and CDR2: LGHNA, YNFKEQ. Deletions cut 0 bases from V and 8 bases from J, with 10 bases between. The CDR3 extends over 13 amino acids. The DNA for the CDR3 is TGTGCCAGCAGCCAAGATGAGGGGACAGAAGCTTTCTTT. Amino acids: CASSQDEGTEAFF.

The J gene is TRBJ2-1, the V gene TRBV9, with 9 bases that match TRBD2. The length of the CDR3 is 18 residues. V dropped 0 bases and J dropped 2; count of bases not matched to a gene: 9. The V gene's germline CDR1 is SGDLS and CDR2 YYNGEE. The DNA of the CDR3 is TGTGCCAGCAGCGTAGCTTTTGCTAGCGGGGCACCCTACAATGAGCAGTTCTTC. Amino acid sequence: CASSVAFASGAPYNEQFF.

This clone was recorded a few times. The rearrangement uses TRBV2 and TRBJ1-2, with D tentatively TRBD1 (5 bases). This CDR3 region has 16 residues. Germline CDR1 is SNHLY and CDR2 is FYNNEI. V shed 3 bases and J shed 4 bases, with 18 bases lying between them. The chain's CDR3 is CASSDRAPNGGYGYTF. Here the CDR3 DNA reads TGTGCCAGCAGTGATCGGGCCCCAAACGGGGGCTATGGCTACACCTTC.